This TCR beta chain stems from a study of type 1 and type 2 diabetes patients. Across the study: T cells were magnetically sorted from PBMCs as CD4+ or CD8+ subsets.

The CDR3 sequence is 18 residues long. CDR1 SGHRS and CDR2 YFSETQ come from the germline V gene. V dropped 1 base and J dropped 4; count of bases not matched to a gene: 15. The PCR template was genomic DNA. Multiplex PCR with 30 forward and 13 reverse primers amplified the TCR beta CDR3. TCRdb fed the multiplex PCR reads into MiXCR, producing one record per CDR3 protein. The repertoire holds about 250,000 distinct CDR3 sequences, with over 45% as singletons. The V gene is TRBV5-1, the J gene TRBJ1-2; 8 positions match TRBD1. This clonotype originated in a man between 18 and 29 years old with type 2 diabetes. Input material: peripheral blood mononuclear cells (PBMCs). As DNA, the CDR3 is TGCGCCAGCAGCTTGAGTTCTGGGAGGACAGGGCTTGTCTATGGCTACACCTTC. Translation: CASSLSSGRTGLVYGYTF. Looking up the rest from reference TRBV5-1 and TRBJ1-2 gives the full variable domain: KAGVTQTPRYLIKTRGQQVTLSCSPISGHRSVSWYQQTPGQGLQFLFEYFSETQRNKGNFPGRFSGRQFSNSRSEMNVSTLELGDSALYLCASSLSSGRTGLVYGYTFGSGTRLTVV.